The clone carrying this T cell receptor (beta chain) was recorded a few times. Methods used by the authors: From reference gene primer amplification, estimates of nucleated cell counts were derived. Assay: immunoSEQ multiplex PCR; the TCRdb copy retains only in-frame clones and omits some. V and J calls and clone size are those listed in that table; D and trimming were worked out from the DNA. The table records approximately 65,000 clones, about 86% of them present only once. CDR1 SGHTA and CDR2 FQGTGA come from the germline V gene. This CDR3 spans 16 amino acids. V was pared by 3 bases and J by 2 bases, with 16 bases between. This sample was taken from a study of blood T cell repertoires in COVID-19. Study information: Material from acute and convalescent COVID-19 was sourced from the United States, Italy and Spain. PBMCs, B-cell-depleted T cells, or T cells were the source of the cDNA or gDNA that made up the material.

This clonotype originated in a man in his forties or fifties with acute or convalescent COVID-19. The source material was peripheral blood. The J gene is TRBJ1-1, the V gene TRBV7-3; D gene ambiguous. The CDR3 nucleotides are TGTGCCAGCAGCTTGAGTGCAGGCGCCCCAAACACTGAAGCTTTCTTT. It is translated as CASSLSAGAPNTEAFF. The entire variable domain, with the rest obtained from reference TRBV7-3 and TRBJ1-1, is as follows: GAGVSQTPSNKVTEKGKYVELRCDPISGHTALYWYRQSLGQGPEFLIYFQGTGAADDSGLPNDRFFAVRPEGSVSTLKIQRTERGDSAVYLCASSLSAGAPNTEAFFGQGTRLTVV.